The 28 T cell receptor beta chains given below trace back to one sample, sequenced in a study of blood T cell repertoires in COVID-19. Data came from immunoSEQ multiplex PCR; TCRdb stores just in-frame clones and leaves some out. The data contain roughly 180,000 clones, about 83% of them seen just once; the ten biggest clones take up approximately 4%. The sample comprised PBMCs or T cells enriched from blood (not recorded which). Receptor source: a woman between 50 and 59 years old in a cohort exposed to, infected with or recovered from COVID-19 (not recorded which).

This clone was seen a few times. V gene TRBV28 combines with J gene TRBJ2-7, with a weak D call TRBD2 (5 bases). Trimming took off 7 bases at V and 0 bases at J, with 16 bases between the two ends. This CDR3 contains 15 residues. The V gene's germline CDR1 is MDHEN and CDR2 SYDVKM. The CDR3 sequence: CASTSPRGSSYEQYF. The CDR3 DNA reads as TGTGCCAGCACCTCGCCCCGGGGAAGCTCCTACGAGCAGTACTTC.

The CDR3 reads CASSPRDRGYYGYTF. CDR3 DNA sequence: TGCGCCAGCAGTCCGCGGGACAGGGGCTACTATGGCTACACCTTC. J is TRBJ1-2 and V is TRBV23-1; 10 bases agree with TRBD1. TRBV23-1 is an ORF; its function is uncertain. This CDR3 spans 15 amino acids. Losses at the gene ends were 4 bases for V and 3 bases for J; bases not matched to a gene: 5.

This chain links TRBV27 with TRBJ2-3; D not certain. Per the germline V gene, CDR1 is MNHEY and CDR2 is SMNVEV (reference sequence). The CDR3 loop spans 12 amino acids. V lost 1 base, J lost 5 bases, and 4 bases lay in between. CDR3 sequence reads: CASSLFGDTQYF. The DNA of the CDR3 is TGTGCCAGCAGTTTATTCGGAGATACGCAGTATTTT.

The chain combines TRBV11-3 with TRBJ2-5, with TRBD2 matching 7 bases. The V and J ends lost 3 bases and 5 bases, in that order; junction bases with no gene match: 6. This CDR3 is built from 14 residues. The germline CDR1 and CDR2 sequences are SGHNT and YENEEA. CDR3 amino acids: CASSFGREGETQYF. In DNA, the CDR3 is TGTGCCAGCAGCTTTGGGAGGGAGGGCGAGACCCAGTACTTC. Combining the CDR3 with reference TRBV11-3 and TRBJ2-5 gives the whole variable domain EAGVVQSPRYKIIEKKQPVAFWCNPISGHNTLYWYLQNLGQGPELLIRYENEEAVDDSQLPKDRFSAERLKGVDSTLKIQPAELGDSAVYLCASSFGREGETQYFGPGTRLLVL.

The CDR3 bases are TGTGCCAGCAGCCAACTAGCGGGGGAAACCGGGGAGCTGTTTTTT. Amino acids: CASSQLAGETGELFF. The genes are TRBV7-3 and TRBJ2-2, with 11 bases fitting TRBD2. There are 15 residues in the CDR3. Trimming took 5 bases from V and 5 from J; bases not matched to a gene: 4. Germline V gene data show CDR1 as SGHTA and CDR2 as FQGTGA.

V usage is TRBV19 and J usage is TRBJ1-5; 7 nucleotides match TRBD1. CDR3 size: 15 residues. The V and J ends lost 4 bases and 3 bases, in that order; junction bases with no gene match: 6. Germline V CDR1 and CDR2: LNHDA, SQIVND (reference sequence). The CDR3 bases are TGTGCCAGTAGTACGGCACAGGGGCACAATCAGCCCCAGCATTTT. Translation gives CASSTAQGHNQPQHF.

This rearrangement joins TRBV27 to TRBJ2-7; D perhaps matches TRBD1 (6 bases). The CDR3 runs to 14 residues. The V gene lost 2 bases and the J gene lost 6 bases, with 14 bases spanning the gap. Germline values: CDR1 MNHEY, CDR2 SMNVEV (reference sequence). This CDR3 reads CASSLGQNLVEQYF. For the CDR3, the DNA is TGTGCCAGCAGTTTAGGACAGAACCTGGTCGAGCAGTACTTC.

The rearrangement links TRBV19 to TRBJ1-4; tentatively, D is TRBD1 (6 bases). Germline V gene sequence: CDR1 LNHDA, CDR2 SQIVND (reference sequence). Trimming stripped 2 bases from V and 6 bases from J, with 13 bases between. The length of the CDR3 is 15 residues. The CDR3 DNA follows: TGTGCCAGTAGTATACAGGGGTTGGCTGATGAAAAACTGTTTTTT. Amino acid sequence: CASSIQGLADEKLFF.

The gene calls are TRBV28 and TRBJ2-3; 8 nucleotides match TRBD2. V dropped 7 bases and J dropped 5; count of bases not matched to a gene: 8. Germline values: CDR1 MDHEN, CDR2 SYDVKM. The CDR3 totals 14 residues. The CDR3 region is CASMAGGVGDTQYF. Here the CDR3 DNA reads TGTGCCAGCATGGCCGGGGGGGTGGGAGATACGCAGTATTTT.

This chain connects TRBV19 to TRBJ2-2; 8 bases align to TRBD1. V dropped 9 bases and J dropped 8; count of bases not matched to a gene: 11. The CDR3 totals 14 residues. Germline assignment: CDR1 LNHDA and CDR2 SQIVND (reference sequence). This chain's CDR3 is CASGGQGWRGELFF. In DNA, the CDR3 is TGTGCCAGCGGCGGACAGGGCTGGAGGGGGGAGCTGTTTTTT. Drawing the rest from reference TRBV19 and TRBJ2-2, the complete variable domain is DGGITQSPKYLFRKEGQNVTLSCEQNLNHDAMYWYRQDPGQGLRLIYYSQIVNDFQKGDIAEGYSVSREKKESFPLTVTSAQKNPTAFYLCASGGQGWRGELFFGEGSRLTVL.

The V gene is TRBV19, the J gene TRBJ2-1; 8 positions match TRBD1. V lost 6 bases to trimming and J lost 7 bases; unmatched junction nucleotides: 8. From germline, CDR1 is LNHDA and CDR2 SQIVND (reference sequence). CDR3 length equals 14 residues. The CDR3 DNA reads TGTGCCAGTAGGACCGGGACAGGCTTTAATGAGCAGTTCTTC. Its translation: CASRTGTGFNEQFF.

CDR3 sequence reads: CASRQVGETQYF. The CDR3 DNA follows: TGTGCCAGCAGACAGGTTGGGGAGACCCAGTACTTC. The chain links TRBV19 to TRBJ2-5; possibly TRBD1 for D (6 bases). Trimming removed 9 bases at V and 5 bases at J, with 13 bases between. The CDR3 is 12 amino acids. Per the germline V gene, CDR1 is LNHDA and CDR2 is SQIVND (reference sequence).

The chain has TRBV5-6 and TRBJ2-7; D not certain. The CDR3 runs to 16 residues. Germline V gene lookup returns CDR1 SGHDT and CDR2 YYEEEE. Trimming shortened V by 2 bases and J by 3 bases, and 18 bases separated the two germline ends. CDR3 region: CASSFRRQPRGYEQYF. For the CDR3, the DNA is TGTGCCAGCAGCTTTCGTCGGCAGCCCCGCGGCTACGAGCAGTACTTC.

This chain connects TRBV4-3 to TRBJ1-3; possible D gene TRBD1, 6 bases. The CDR3 covers 16 residues. V shed 1 base and J shed 2 bases, with 12 bases lying between them. The germline CDR1 and CDR2 sequences are LGHNA and YSLEER. In DNA form, the CDR3 reads TGCGCCAGCAGCCAAGTGGCAGGGGACACTGGAAACACCATATATTTT. It yields the protein CASSQVAGDTGNTIYF.

CDR3 protein: CASGRTRGKHTEAFF. CDR3 nucleotide sequence: TGTGCTAGTGGCCGGACCCGGGGTAAACACACTGAAGCTTTCTTT. The rearrangement uses TRBV12-5 and TRBJ1-1; D remains ambiguous. In germline, CDR1 is LGHNT, CDR2 FRNRAP. V dropped 6 bases and J dropped 3 bases, with 17 bases sitting between them. The CDR3 is made up of 15 amino acids.

This clone has just a few counts. V gene TRBV3-1 (or the pseudogene TRBV3-2) combines with J gene TRBJ2-1, with 8 bases fitting TRBD2. This CDR3 spans 16 amino acids. The trim removed 1 base at V and 7 bases at J, leaving 9 bases unmatched. Germline CDR1 is LGHDT and CDR2 is YNNKEL (reference sequence). CDR3 sequence reads: CASSQGSGGLGNEQFF. The CDR3 DNA is TGTGCCAGCAGCCAAGGATCGGGAGGGCTAGGGAATGAGCAGTTCTTC.

The chain uses TRBV6-6 and TRBJ1-1; weak D call: TRBD1 (5 bases). Per germline, CDR1 MNHNY and CDR2 SVGAGI (reference sequence). The CDR3 totals 14 residues. Deletions cut 8 bases from V and 7 bases from J, with 20 bases between. CDR3: CASQTDWGVVEAFF. Written as DNA, the CDR3 is TGTGCCAGCCAGACTGACTGGGGGGTGGTTGAAGCTTTCTTT.

CDR3 DNA sequence: TGTGCCAGCACTCCAGGTTCTAACTATGGCTACACCTTC. It is translated as CASTPGSNYGYTF. This rearrangement joins TRBV6-5 to TRBJ1-2; no clear D gene. CDR3 size: 13 residues. Germline CDR1 is MNHEY and CDR2 is SVGAGI. Deletions cut 7 bases from V and 0 bases from J, with 9 bases between.

The rearrangement uses TRBV9 and TRBJ2-7; D perhaps matches TRBD1 (6 bases). The germline V and J ends were trimmed by 0 bases and 6 bases, with 13 bases remaining between them. The CDR3 is made up of 14 amino acids. Germline lookup yields CDR1 SGDLS and CDR2 YYNGEE. The CDR3, as DNA: TGTGCCAGCAGCGTAGGTCAGGGGTTGCGCGAGCAGTACTTC. As protein: CASSVGQGLREQYF.

The gene calls are TRBV11-1 and TRBJ2-1, with 8 bases lining up with TRBD1. J gave up 7 bases and V 8 bases, and 7 bases lay outside the gene matches. This CDR3 region has 13 residues. Looked up from germline, CDR1 is SGHAT and CDR2 is FQDESV (reference sequence). CDR3 nucleotides: TGTGCCAGCGGCCCGGACAGGGCAAATGAGCAGTTCTTC. This encodes CASGPDRANEQFF.

In the case of this clone: This sample includes further DNA sequences coding for the same CDR3. V usage is TRBV29-1 and J usage is TRBJ1-1, with TRBD1 matching over 8 bases. This CDR3 comprises 13 residues. CDR1 SQVTM and CDR2 ANQGSEA come from the germline V gene. After removal of 4 bases from V and 2 bases from J, the junction contained 3 bases not matched to a gene. The CDR3: CSVGTGGNTEAFF. In DNA, the CDR3 is TGCAGCGTTGGAACAGGGGGAAACACTGAAGCTTTCTTT.

The chain recombines TRBV4-1 with TRBJ2-7, with 7 bases lining up with TRBD2. The CDR3 covers 15 residues. Unmatched junction bases numbered 2, after V lost 0 bases and J lost 0 bases. The germline gives CDR1 MGHRA, CDR2 YSYEKL. This chain's CDR3 is CASSQETSDSYEQYF. For the CDR3, the DNA is TGCGCCAGCAGCCAAGAAACTAGCGACTCCTACGAGCAGTACTTC.

The V call is TRBV7-8, the J call TRBJ2-7; TRBD2 matches at 13 bases. Unmatched junction bases numbered 3, after V lost 0 bases and J lost 4 bases. Germline CDR1 is SGHVS and CDR2 is FQNEAQ. CDR3 length equals 16 residues. CDR3 DNA sequence: TGTGCCAGCAGCTTAGCACTAGCGGGGGGGCCTTACGAGCAGTACTTC. Translating it yields CASSLALAGGPYEQYF.

This clone was seen a few times. The genes are TRBV11-3 and TRBJ2-3; the D gene is possibly TRBD1 (5 bases). V lost 5 bases and J lost 2, with 14 bases in between. This CDR3 contains 15 residues. Germline V gene data show CDR1 as SGHNT and CDR2 as YENEEA. As DNA, the CDR3 is TGTGCCAGCAGCAGGGGTTTCGTCGCCACAGATACGCAGTATTTT. As protein: CASSRGFVATDTQYF.

The rearrangement links TRBV7-3 to TRBJ2-6; no reliable D call. Germline CDR1 is SGHTA and CDR2 is FQGTGA. This CDR3 has 13 amino acids. V lost 8 bases and J lost 0, with 5 bases in between. Here the CDR3 DNA reads TGTGCCAGCTTGGCCTCTGGGGCCAACGTCCTGACTTTC. Encoded protein: CASLASGANVLTF.

CDR3 loop: CASSLTGTWATDTQYF. The CDR3 nucleotides are TGTGCCAGCAGTCTCACCGGGACATGGGCCACAGATACGCAGTATTTT. This rearrangement joins TRBV5-5 to TRBJ2-3; D might be TRBD1 (6 bases). Trimming shortened V by 5 bases and J by 2 bases, and 18 bases separated the two germline ends. CDR1 SGHKS and CDR2 YYEKEE come from the germline V gene (reference sequence). The CDR3 is 16 residues long.

The sample holds one count of this clone. The rearrangement uses TRBV19 and TRBJ1-6; 7 positions agree with TRBD1. Germline V gene data show CDR1 as LNHDA and CDR2 as SQIVND (reference sequence). The CDR3 covers 15 residues. V gave up 6 bases and J gave up 8 bases; unmatched junction bases: 10. The CDR3: CASRTSTGIYSPLHF. The CDR3 nucleotides read TGTGCCAGTAGAACCTCGACAGGGATTTATTCACCCCTCCACTTT.

The V call is TRBV2, the J call TRBJ2-2; TRBD2 might be the D (5 bases). The CDR3 loop spans 14 amino acids. CDR1 and CDR2 (germline): SNHLY, FYNNEI. V shed 7 bases and J shed 3 bases, with 12 bases lying between them. The CDR3 region has the DNA TGTGCCAGCATGGTACTGAGGGACACCGGGGAGCTGTTTTTT. It translates to CASMVLRDTGELFF.